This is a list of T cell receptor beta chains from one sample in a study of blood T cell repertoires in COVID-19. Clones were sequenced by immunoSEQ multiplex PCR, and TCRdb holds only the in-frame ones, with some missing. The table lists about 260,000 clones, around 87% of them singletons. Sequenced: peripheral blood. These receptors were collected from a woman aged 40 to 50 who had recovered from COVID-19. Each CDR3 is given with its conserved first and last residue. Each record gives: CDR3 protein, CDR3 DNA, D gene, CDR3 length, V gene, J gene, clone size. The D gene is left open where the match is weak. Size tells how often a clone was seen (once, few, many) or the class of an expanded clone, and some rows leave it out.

CDR3 protein: CASSGLAAYEQYF; CDR3 DNA: TGTGCCAGCAGTGGTCTAGCAGCCTACGAGCAGTACTTC; D gene: NA; CDR3 length: 13; V gene: TRBV2; J gene: TRBJ2-7; clone size: NA
CDR3 protein: CASSESLAGETYNEQFF; CDR3 DNA: TGCGCCAGCAGTGAGTCCCTAGCGGGGGAGACTTACAATGAGCAGTTCTTC; D gene: TRBD2; CDR3 length: 17; V gene: TRBV10-1; J gene: TRBJ2-1; clone size: NA
CDR3 protein: CASKPPSPNYGYTF; CDR3 DNA: TGTGCCAGCAAACCCCCTAGCCCTAACTATGGCTACACCTTC; D gene: NA; CDR3 length: 14; V gene: TRBV6-6; J gene: TRBJ1-2; clone size: once
CDR3 protein: CASSLDPTYNEQFF; CDR3 DNA: TGTGCCAGCAGCTTAGACCCCACCTACAATGAGCAGTTCTTC; D gene: NA; CDR3 length: 14; V gene: TRBV11-2; J gene: TRBJ2-1; clone size: NA
CDR3 protein: CASSPRRTELANYGYTF; CDR3 DNA: TGTGCCAGCTCACCACGACGGACAGAACTCGCTAACTATGGCTACACCTTC; D gene: NA; CDR3 length: 17; V gene: TRBV18; J gene: TRBJ1-2; clone size: NA
CDR3 protein: CASSFGFLEKLFF; CDR3 DNA: TGCGCCAGCAGCTTCGGGTTCCTTGAAAAACTGTTTTTT; D gene: NA; CDR3 length: 13; V gene: TRBV5-1; J gene: TRBJ1-4; clone size: NA
CDR3 protein: CASSGDGEQYF; CDR3 DNA: TGCGCCAGCAGCGGGGATGGCGAGCAGTACTTC; D gene: NA; CDR3 length: 11; V gene: TRBV10-1; J gene: TRBJ2-7; clone size: NA
CDR3 protein: CASSLAEGTEAFF; CDR3 DNA: TGCGCCAGCAGCTTGGCCGAGGGAACTGAAGCTTTCTTT; D gene: NA; CDR3 length: 13; V gene: TRBV5-1; J gene: TRBJ1-1; clone size: NA
CDR3 protein: CAWTAGTTPEAFF; CDR3 DNA: TGTGCCTGGACCGCCGGGACAACCCCTGAAGCTTTCTTT; D gene: NA; CDR3 length: 13; V gene: TRBV30; J gene: TRBJ1-1; clone size: NA
CDR3 protein: CASSKDYGGPGTSGGGDTQYF; CDR3 DNA: TGTGCCAGCAGCAAAGATTATGGTGGGCCTGGGACTAGCGGGGGAGGGGATACGCAGTATTTT; D gene: NA; CDR3 length: 21; V gene: TRBV21-1; J gene: TRBJ2-3; clone size: NA
CDR3 protein: CASSKGQGVNQPQHF; CDR3 DNA: TGTGCCAGCAGCAAGGGACAGGGAGTGAATCAGCCCCAGCATTTT; D gene: TRBD1; CDR3 length: 15; V gene: TRBV7-8; J gene: TRBJ1-5; clone size: NA
CDR3 protein: CASSSGTSGGPASGANVLTF; CDR3 DNA: TGTGCCAGCAGCTCAGGTACTAGCGGGGGGCCTGCCTCTGGGGCCAACGTCCTGACTTTC; D gene: TRBD2; CDR3 length: 20; V gene: TRBV5-4; J gene: TRBJ2-6; clone size: NA
CDR3 protein: CASSHDRDGGNTIYF; CDR3 DNA: TGTGCCAGCAGTCATGACAGGGATGGTGGAAACACCATATATTTT; D gene: TRBD1; CDR3 length: 15; V gene: TRBV6-5; J gene: TRBJ1-3; clone size: NA
CDR3 protein: CASSLPTGTQETQYF; CDR3 DNA: TGCGCCAGCAGCCTTCCGACAGGGACCCAAGAGACCCAGTACTTC; D gene: TRBD1; CDR3 length: 15; V gene: TRBV5-1; J gene: TRBJ2-5; clone size: once
CDR3 protein: CASSYLDSVQPQHF; CDR3 DNA: TGTGCCAGCAGTTACTTGGACAGTGTACAGCCCCAGCATTTT; D gene: NA; CDR3 length: 14; V gene: TRBV6-2/TRBV6-3; J gene: TRBJ1-5; clone size: once
CDR3 protein: CASKIKPAANEKLFF; CDR3 DNA: TGTGCCAGTAAGATAAAGCCGGCGGCTAATGAAAAACTGTTTTTT; D gene: NA; CDR3 length: 15; V gene: TRBV19; J gene: TRBJ1-4; clone size: NA
CDR3 protein: CASSEGRAYEQYF; CDR3 DNA: TGTGCCAGCAGTGAGGGCAGGGCCTACGAGCAGTACTTC; D gene: NA; CDR3 length: 13; V gene: TRBV6-1; J gene: TRBJ2-7; clone size: NA
CDR3 protein: CASSLRLAGSHEQYF; CDR3 DNA: TGTGCCAGCAGCTTACGTCTAGCGGGGAGCCACGAGCAGTACTTC; D gene: TRBD2; CDR3 length: 15; V gene: TRBV7-2; J gene: TRBJ2-7; clone size: NA
CDR3 protein: CASSLGRAYEQYF; CDR3 DNA: TGTGCCAGCAGCTTGGGCAGGGCCTACGAGCAGTACTTC; D gene: NA; CDR3 length: 13; V gene: TRBV5-6; J gene: TRBJ2-7; clone size: NA